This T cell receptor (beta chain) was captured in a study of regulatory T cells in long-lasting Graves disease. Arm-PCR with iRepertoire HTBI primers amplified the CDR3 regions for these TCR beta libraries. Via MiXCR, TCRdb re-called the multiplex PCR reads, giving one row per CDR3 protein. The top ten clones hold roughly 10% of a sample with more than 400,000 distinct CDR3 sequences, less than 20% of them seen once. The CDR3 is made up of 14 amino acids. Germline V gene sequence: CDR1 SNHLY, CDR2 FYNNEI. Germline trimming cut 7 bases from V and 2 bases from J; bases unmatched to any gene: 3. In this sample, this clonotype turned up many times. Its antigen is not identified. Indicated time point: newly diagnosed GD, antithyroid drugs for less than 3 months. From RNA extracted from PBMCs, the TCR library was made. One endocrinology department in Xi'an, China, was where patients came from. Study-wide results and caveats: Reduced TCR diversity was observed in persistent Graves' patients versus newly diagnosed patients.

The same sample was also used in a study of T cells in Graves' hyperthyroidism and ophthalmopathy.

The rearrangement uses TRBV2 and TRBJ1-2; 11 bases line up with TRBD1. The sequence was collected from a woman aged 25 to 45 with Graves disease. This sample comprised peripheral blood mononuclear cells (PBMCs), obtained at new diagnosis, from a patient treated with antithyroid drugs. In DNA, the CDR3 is TGTGCCAGCATTTGGACAGGGGGCAACTATGGCTACACCTTC. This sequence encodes CASIWTGGNYGYTF.